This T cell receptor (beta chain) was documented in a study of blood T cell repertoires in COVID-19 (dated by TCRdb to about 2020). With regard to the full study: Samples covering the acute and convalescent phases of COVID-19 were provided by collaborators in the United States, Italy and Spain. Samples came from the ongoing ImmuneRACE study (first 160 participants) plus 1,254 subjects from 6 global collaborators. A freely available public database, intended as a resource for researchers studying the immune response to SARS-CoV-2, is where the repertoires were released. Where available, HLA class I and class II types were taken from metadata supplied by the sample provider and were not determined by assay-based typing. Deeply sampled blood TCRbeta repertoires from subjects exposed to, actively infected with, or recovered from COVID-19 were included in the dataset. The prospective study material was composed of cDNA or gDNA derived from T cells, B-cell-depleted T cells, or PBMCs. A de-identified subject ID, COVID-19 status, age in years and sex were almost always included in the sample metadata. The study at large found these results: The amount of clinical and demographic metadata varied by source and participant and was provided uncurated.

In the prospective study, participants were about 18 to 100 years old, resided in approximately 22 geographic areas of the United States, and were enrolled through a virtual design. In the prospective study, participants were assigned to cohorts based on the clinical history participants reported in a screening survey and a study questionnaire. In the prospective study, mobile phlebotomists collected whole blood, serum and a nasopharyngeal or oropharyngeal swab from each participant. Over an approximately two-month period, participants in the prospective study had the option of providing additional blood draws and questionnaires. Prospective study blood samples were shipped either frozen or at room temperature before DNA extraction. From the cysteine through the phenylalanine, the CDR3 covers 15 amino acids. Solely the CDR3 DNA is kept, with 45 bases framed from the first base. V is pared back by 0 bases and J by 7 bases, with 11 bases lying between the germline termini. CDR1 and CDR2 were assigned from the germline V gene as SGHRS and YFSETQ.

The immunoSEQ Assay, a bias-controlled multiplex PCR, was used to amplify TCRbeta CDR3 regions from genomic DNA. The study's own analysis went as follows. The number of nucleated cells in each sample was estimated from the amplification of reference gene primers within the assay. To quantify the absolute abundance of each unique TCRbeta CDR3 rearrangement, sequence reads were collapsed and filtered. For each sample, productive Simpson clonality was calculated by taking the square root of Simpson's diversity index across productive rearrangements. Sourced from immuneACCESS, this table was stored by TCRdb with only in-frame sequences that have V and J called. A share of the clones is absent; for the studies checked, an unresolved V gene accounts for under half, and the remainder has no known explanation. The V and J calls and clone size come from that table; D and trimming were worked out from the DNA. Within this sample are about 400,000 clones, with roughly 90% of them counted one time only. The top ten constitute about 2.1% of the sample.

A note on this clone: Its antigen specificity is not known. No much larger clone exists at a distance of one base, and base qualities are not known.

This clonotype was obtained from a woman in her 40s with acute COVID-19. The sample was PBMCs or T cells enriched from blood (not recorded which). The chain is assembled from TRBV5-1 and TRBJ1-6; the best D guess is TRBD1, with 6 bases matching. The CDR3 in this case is CASSLEQGRNSPLHF. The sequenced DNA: TGCGCCAGCAGCTTGGAACAGGGTAGGAATTCACCCCTCCACTTT.